The present T cell receptor (beta chain) was sequenced within a study of T cells after yellow fever vaccination. Production of TCR cDNA was by 5'RACE template switching, which also added a universal primer site and UMIs. Each CDR3 protein is one row after TCRdb ran MiXCR on the 5' RACE reads. Among a few hundred thousand distinct CDR3 sequences listed, 6% to 8% were seen once. This clonotype has a handful of counts. This clonotype originated in a man aged 30 to 45 who received the YFV17D yellow fever vaccine. The specimen comprised PBMCs, sampled 5 days after the yellow fever booster vaccination.

CDR3 nucleotides: TGCAGCGTGCCGACTTTGGACAGGGTATTCTCCTACGAGCAGTACTTC. Encoded protein: CSVPTLDRVFSYEQYF. This rearrangement joins TRBV29-1 to TRBJ2-7; 8 nucleotides match TRBD1. Germline values: CDR1 SQVTM, CDR2 ANQGSEA. V gave up 6 bases and J gave up 0 bases; unmatched junction bases: 13. This CDR3 has 16 residues.